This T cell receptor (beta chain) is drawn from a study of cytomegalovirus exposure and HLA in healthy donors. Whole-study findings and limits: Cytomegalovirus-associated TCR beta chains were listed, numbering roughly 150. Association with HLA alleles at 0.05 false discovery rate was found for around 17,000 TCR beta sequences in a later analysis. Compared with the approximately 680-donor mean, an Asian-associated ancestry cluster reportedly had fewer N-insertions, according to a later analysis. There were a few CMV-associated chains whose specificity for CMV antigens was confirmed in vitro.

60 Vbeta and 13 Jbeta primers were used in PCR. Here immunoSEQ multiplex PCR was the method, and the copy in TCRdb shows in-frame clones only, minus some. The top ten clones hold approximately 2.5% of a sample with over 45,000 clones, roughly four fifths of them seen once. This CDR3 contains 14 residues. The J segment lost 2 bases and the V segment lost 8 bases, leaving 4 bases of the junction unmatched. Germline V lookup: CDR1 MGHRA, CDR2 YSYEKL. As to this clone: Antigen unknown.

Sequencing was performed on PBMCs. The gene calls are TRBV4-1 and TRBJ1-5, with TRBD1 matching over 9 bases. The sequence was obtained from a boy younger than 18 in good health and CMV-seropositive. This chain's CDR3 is CASARTGGNQPQHF. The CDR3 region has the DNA TGCGCCAGCGCAAGGACAGGGGGCAATCAGCCCCAGCATTTT.